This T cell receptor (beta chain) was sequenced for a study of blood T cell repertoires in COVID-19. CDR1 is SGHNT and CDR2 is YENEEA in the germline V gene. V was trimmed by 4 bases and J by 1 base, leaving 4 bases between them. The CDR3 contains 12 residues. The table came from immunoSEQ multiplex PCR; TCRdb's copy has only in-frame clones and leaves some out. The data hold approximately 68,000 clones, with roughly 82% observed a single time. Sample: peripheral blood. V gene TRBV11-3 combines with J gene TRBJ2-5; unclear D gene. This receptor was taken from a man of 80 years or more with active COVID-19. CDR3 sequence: CASSSTQETQYF. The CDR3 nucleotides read TGTGCCAGCAGCTCTACCCAAGAGACCCAGTACTTC.